The subject of this entry is one TCR beta chain. Which antigen it targets is not known. No per-base quality is available; no much larger clone lies one base away. This specimen comes from a study of T cell responses to AZD1222 COVID-19 vaccine (dated by TCRdb to the early 2020s). Notes on the research overall: TCR sequencing was performed for 230 to 250 trial participants, of whom 200 to 210 were given two doses of AZD1222 and around 25 were given two doses of MenACWY control vaccine. Trial participants were enrolled by age into 18-55, 56-69 and 70-plus year subgroups, with roughly 160, 29 and 62 TCR-sequenced participants respectively.

The intended sense of this specimen's time point label: about 28 days (+/-7) after the second vaccine dose. Because spike-specific TCR depth and breadth did not differ between the two schedules, AZD1222 recipients who got a second dose at roughly 4 weeks were pooled with those who got a second dose at roughly 12 weeks. The vaccinee samples were drawn from two UK trials, COV001 and COV002, one of which was a single-blind randomized controlled phase 2/3 trial testing AZD1222 (ChAdOx1 nCoV-19) in healthy adults. Trial participant PBMC samples were collected at day 0 and day 28 after the second dose for TCRbeta chain sequencing. The CDR3 regions of human TCRbeta chains were analyzed by immunosequencing. The source study handled its data this way. Repertoire TCRs were matched against a reference library of SARS-CoV-2-specific TCRs generated with the MIRA antigen-specificity platform. Breadth was defined as the fraction of unique TCRs that were SARS-CoV-2-associated, and depth was defined as the fraction of total T cells that were SARS-CoV-2-associated. Using the MIRA data, each spike-specific TCR was mapped to the spike region that the TCR reacts to and placed in a CD4 or CD8 class. Log10-transformed breadth and depth values were compared by one-way ANOVA with Sidak's multiple comparisons tests. Sourced from immuneACCESS, this table was stored by TCRdb with only in-frame sequences that have V and J called. A share of the clones is absent; for the studies checked, an unresolved V gene accounts for under half, and the remainder has no known explanation. The V and J calls and clone size are taken from that table; D and trimming were inferred from the DNA. This sample holds 160,000 or so clones; about nine tenths were observed only once. The ten most abundant clones make up about a tenth of the sample.

V sheds 6 bases and J sheds 1 base, leaving 9 bases between their ends. Including the terminal cysteine and phenylalanine, the CDR3 comprises 12 residues. The entry retains the CDR3 DNA only, 36 bases that are in frame from base 1. According to the germline V gene, CDR1 reads SQVTM and CDR2 reads ANQGSEA. What the study reported, not specific to this receptor: The 56-69-year group was small, and its depth increase did not reach significance, likely because of low power. Because no day 14 peak-response samples were available, repertoires were characterized only after the peak T cell response. Reportedly, almost half of the unique spike-specific TCRs recognized epitopes lying outside the regions that are mutated in the B.1.351 and B.1.1.7 variants. Participants were mostly white British and included more females than males, and it was suggested by the authors that clonal diversity may have been underestimated. The vaccine-associated CD4 TCRs covered the entire spike protein, and the dominant responses fell in regions 160-218 and 743-854. After two AZD1222 doses, spike-specific TCR breadth and depth were significantly higher than at day 0 and than in MenACWY recipients. Only six AZD1222 recipients were SARS-CoV-2 seropositive at baseline, limiting conclusions about previously exposed vaccinees.

This chain joins TRBV29-1 to TRBJ1-1, and possibly TRBD1, on 6 matching bases. The receptor comes from an adult who received the AZD1222 COVID-19 vaccine. Specimen: peripheral blood, collected 28 days after the second AZD1222 dose. CDR3 sequence: CSVGQSNTEAFF. The bases are TGCAGCGTCGGACAGTCGAACACTGAAGCTTTCTTT.